This entry lists 17 T cell receptor beta chains sequenced from one sample in a study of cytomegalovirus exposure and HLA in healthy donors. The PCR used 60 Vbeta and 13 Jbeta primers. Measured with immunoSEQ multiplex PCR; TCRdb has only the in-frame clones, and not every one. The sample contains 60,000 to 70,000 clones, approximately 71% of which appear only once. Sequenced sample: PBMCs. The receptors were gathered from a man between 60 and 70 years old in good health and CMV-seropositive.

The J gene is TRBJ2-2, the V gene TRBV5-1; 7 nucleotides agree with TRBD1. Germline V gene data show CDR1 as SGHRS and CDR2 as YFSETQ. The ends lost 0 bases at V and 5 bases at J; junction bases unmatched: 7. The CDR3 is 16 residues long. As DNA, the CDR3 is TGCGCCAGCAGCTTGGGAGGGACAGTGGAGACCGGGGAGCTGTTTTTT. Its protein is CASSLGGTVETGELFF.

This chain links TRBV7-9 with TRBJ1-2; possible D gene TRBD1, 6 bases. CDR1 is SEHNR and CDR2 is FQNEAQ in the germline V gene (reference sequence). Trimming took off 5 bases at V and 7 bases at J, with 14 bases between the two ends. There are 13 residues in the CDR3. The CDR3 nucleotides are TGTGCCAGCAGCCCAGGGACACCCAGTGGCTACACCTTC. It yields the protein CASSPGTPSGYTF. Filled out from reference TRBV7-9 and TRBJ1-2, the complete variable domain reads DTGVSQNPRHKITKRGQNVTFRCDPISEHNRLYWYRQTLGQGPEFLTYFQNEAQLEKSRLLSDRFSAERPKGSFSTLEIQRTEQGDSAMYLCASSPGTPSGYTFGSGTRLTVV.

The V call is TRBV11-2, the J call TRBJ2-7; 10 bases align to TRBD1. Germline values: CDR1 SGHAT, CDR2 FQNNGV. J gave up 3 bases and V 1 base, and 6 bases lay outside the gene matches. This CDR3 has 16 residues. Written as DNA, the CDR3 is TGTGCCAGCAGCTTAGCCTTGGACAGGGGGTACTACGAGCAGTACTTC. Protein: CASSLALDRGYYEQYF.

The chain is built from TRBV6-1 and TRBJ2-5; D may be TRBD2 (7 bases). CDR1 and CDR2 (germline): MNHNS, SASEGT. The length of the CDR3 is 14 residues. The V and J ends lost 4 bases and 7 bases respectively, with 16 bases between them. The DNA of the CDR3 is TGTGCCAGCAGTGGGGGGGGGCTAGGAGGGACCCAGTACTTC. Its protein is CASSGGGLGGTQYF.

J is TRBJ2-3 and V is TRBV4-1; 14 bases are a match to TRBD2. In germline, CDR1 is MGHRA, CDR2 YSYEKL. The V segment lost 0 bases and the J segment 11 bases; nucleotides outside the gene matches: 10. CDR3 size: 17 residues. CDR3 nucleotides: TGCGCCAGCAGCCAAGATCGTGGACTAGCGGGGGGACGCGGGCAGTATTTT. Translated, it gives CASSQDRGLAGGRGQYF.

The CDR3 nucleotides are TGTGCCAGCAGTTACTCGCCAGGGAATGATGGCTACACCTTC. Amino acids: CASSYSPGNDGYTF. The J gene is TRBJ1-2, the V gene TRBV6-5, with D maybe TRBD1 (5 bases). V lost 0 bases and J 6 bases, leaving 11 bases between the germline ends. CDR1 and CDR2 from the germline V gene are MNHEY and SVGAGI. The CDR3 runs to 14 residues.

The genes are TRBV6-5 and TRBJ2-7, with a possible D match to TRBD1 (6 bases). Germline CDR1 reads MNHEY; CDR2 reads SVGAGI. The CDR3 is 16 amino acids. Trimming removed 0 bases from V and 3 bases from J, with 15 bases in between. CDR3 nucleotides: TGTGCCAGCAGTTACTCAGGACAGCTAAGGGGCTACGAGCAGTACTTC. Translated: CASSYSGQLRGYEQYF.

J is TRBJ2-7 and V is TRBV6-1, with 12 bases matching TRBD2. The CDR3 covers 16 residues. CDR1 and CDR2 (germline): MNHNS, SASEGT. J was trimmed by 3 bases and V by 4 bases; bases with no gene match: 7. This CDR3 reads CASSGLGLAGFYEQYF. The CDR3 nucleotides read TGTGCCAGCAGTGGGTTAGGACTAGCGGGATTCTACGAGCAGTACTTC.

CDR3 coding DNA: TGTGCCAGCAGCTTAGGTCATCTTAGCGGAAAGGGGAAGTACAATGAGCAGTTCTTC. Protein product: CASSLGHLSGKGKYNEQFF. This sequence joins TRBV7-9 and TRBJ2-1; perhaps TRBD2 as D (6 bases). The ends were cut back, 1 base at V and 4 bases at J, with 23 bases in the middle. Germline V gives CDR1 SEHNR, CDR2 FQNEAQ (reference sequence). The CDR3 has 19 residues.

The chain is built from TRBV6-1 and TRBJ1-1, with 11 bases aligning to TRBD1. Germline V gives CDR1 MNHNS, CDR2 SASEGT. This CDR3 comprises 15 residues. V gave up 8 bases and J gave up 5 bases; unmatched junction bases: 10. CDR3 bases: TGTGCCAGCGGGGGGGACAGGGGGGTTGGGACTGAAGCTTTCTTT. Amino acids: CASGGDRGVGTEAFF.

The CDR3 loop reads CASSPKGGIGNTIYF. In nucleotides, the CDR3 is TGTGCCAGCTCACCTAAGGGAGGAATAGGAAACACCATATATTTT. V usage is TRBV18 and J usage is TRBJ1-3; the D is unclear. The CDR3 runs to 15 residues. Looked up from germline, CDR1 is KGHSH and CDR2 is LQKENI. Trimming pared 3 bases from V and 4 bases from J, leaving 13 bases between. Supplemented by reference TRBV18 and TRBJ1-3, the full variable domain reads NAGVMQNPRHLVRRRGQEARLRCSPMKGHSHVYWYRQLPEEGLKFMVYLQKENIIDESGMPKERFSAEFPKEGPSILRIQQVVRGDSAAYFCASSPKGGIGNTIYFGEGSWLTVV.

The chain is built from TRBV9 and TRBJ1-4; D call uncertain. The V gene lost 7 bases and the J gene lost 5 bases, with 15 bases spanning the gap. Germline assignment: CDR1 SGDLS and CDR2 YYNGEE. The CDR3 spans 14 residues. This chain's CDR3 is CASAQSSWNEKLFF. Written as DNA, the CDR3 is TGTGCCAGCGCACAGTCCAGCTGGAATGAAAAACTGTTTTTT.

This clone was counted a single time. This chain links TRBV27 with TRBJ1-1; D is perhaps TRBD1 (5 bases). The CDR3 length is 16 residues. From germline, CDR1 is MNHEY and CDR2 SMNVEV (reference sequence). The V end lost 5 bases, the J end lost 0 bases, and 16 bases lay between the germline ends. The CDR3 sequence is CASSPWGGGMNTEAFF. The CDR3 bases are TGTGCCAGCAGTCCATGGGGGGGAGGGATGAACACTGAAGCTTTCTTT.

The CDR3 DNA follows: TGTGCCAGCAGGTCACCCGCAGGGGACGGTAACTATGGCTACACCTTC. It specifies CASRSPAGDGNYGYTF. J is TRBJ1-2 and V is TRBV6-6; a weak D match, TRBD1 (6 bases). V was shortened by 6 bases and J by 1 base, with 18 bases between the two germline ends. Germline V lookup: CDR1 MNHNY, CDR2 SVGAGI (reference sequence). CDR3 length equals 16 residues.

This chain joins TRBV7-2 and TRBJ2-3, with D possibly being TRBD2 (6 bases). This CDR3 comprises 13 residues. The V gene's germline CDR1 is SGHTA and CDR2 FQGNSA. V was trimmed by 1 base and J by 11 bases, leaving 13 bases between them. CDR3 sequence: CASSLGRDRGQYF. In nucleotides, the CDR3 is TGTGCCAGCAGCTTAGGGAGGGACCGCGGGCAGTATTTT.

The genes are TRBV29-1 and TRBJ1-2; D may be TRBD1 (5 bases). V lost 2 bases and J lost 4, with 8 bases in between. The CDR3 is made up of 12 amino acids. From germline, CDR1 is SQVTM and CDR2 ANQGSEA. For the CDR3, the DNA is TGCAGCGTTGAAAGTGGGGCCTATGGCTACACCTTC. Its translation is CSVESGAYGYTF.

As regards this clone: Germline and junction disagree at one end, which may indicate a read error. The chain couples TRBV6-5 to TRBJ2-7; TRBD1 matches at 7 bases. The CDR3 has 14 amino acids. Germline loops: CDR1 MNHEY, CDR2 SVGAGI. The chain's CDR3 is CASSMTGLSHEQYF. The DNA for the CDR3 is TGTGCCAGCAGCATGACAGGGCTCTCCCACGAGCAGTACTTC.